These T cell receptor beta chains were read from a single sample in a study of blood T cell repertoires in COVID-19. Method: immunoSEQ multiplex PCR; TCRdb's copy keeps in-frame clones and lacks some. The sample includes roughly 68,000 clones, 88% of them seen just once. What was sequenced was PBMCs or T cells enriched from blood (not recorded which). The receptors originated from a woman aged 40-49 years who had recovered from COVID-19. Each CDR3 is given with its conserved first and last residue. The order of the fields is J gene, V gene, D gene, CDR3 DNA, CDR3 protein. D genes are given only for firm matches.

J gene: TRBJ2-3; V gene: TRBV6-5; D gene: -; CDR3 DNA: TGTGCCAGCACTCCCTGGCACCCACCCACAGATACGCAGTATTTT; CDR3 protein: CASTPWHPPTDTQYF
J gene: TRBJ1-5; V gene: TRBV21-1; D gene: -; CDR3 DNA: TGTGCCAGCAGCAAATGGCACCACAGGGTTAGCAATCAGCCCCAGCATTTT; CDR3 protein: CASSKWHHRVSNQPQHF
J gene: TRBJ1-1; V gene: TRBV5-1; D gene: -; CDR3 DNA: TGCGCCAGCAGCCTGGGACGAGCGGTCATGAACACTGAAGCTTTCTTT; CDR3 protein: CASSLGRAVMNTEAFF
J gene: TRBJ2-1; V gene: TRBV7-8; D gene: TRBD2; CDR3 DNA: TGTGCCAGCAGCCGTAGCGGGGGCTATGAGCAGTTCTTC; CDR3 protein: CASSRSGGYEQFF
J gene: TRBJ1-3; V gene: TRBV2; D gene: TRBD1; CDR3 DNA: TGTGCCAGCAGTGTGGGAACAGGGGTTGGAAACACCATATATTTT; CDR3 protein: CASSVGTGVGNTIYF
J gene: TRBJ1-5; V gene: TRBV27; D gene: -; CDR3 DNA: TGTGCCAGCAGGATCGGGGTCGCTCAGCCCCAGCATTTT; CDR3 protein: CASRIGVAQPQHF
J gene: TRBJ2-2; V gene: TRBV24-1; D gene: -; CDR3 DNA: TGTGCCACCAGTGATTTGACAGTTCAGGGAAGGAACACCGGGGAGCTGTTTTTT; CDR3 protein: CATSDLTVQGRNTGELFF
J gene: TRBJ2-3; V gene: TRBV11-2; D gene: -; CDR3 DNA: TGTGCCAGCAGTATTATACAGGGCGCAGATACGCAGTATTTT; CDR3 protein: CASSIIQGADTQYF
J gene: TRBJ2-5; V gene: TRBV9; D gene: -; CDR3 DNA: TGTGCCAGCAGCGCCGGTAGCACAGAGACCCAGTACTTC; CDR3 protein: CASSAGSTETQYF
J gene: TRBJ2-1; V gene: TRBV14; D gene: TRBD1; CDR3 DNA: TGTGCCAGCAGCCAAGTCAACGCCGGGACAGGGTCTGGGGTGGATGAGCAGTTCTTC; CDR3 protein: CASSQVNAGTGSGVDEQFF
J gene: TRBJ1-2; V gene: TRBV7-3; D gene: -; CDR3 DNA: TGTGCCAGCAGCCGAGATAAGACTAACTATGGCTACACCTTC; CDR3 protein: CASSRDKTNYGYTF
J gene: TRBJ2-1; V gene: TRBV7-9; D gene: TRBD2; CDR3 DNA: TGTGCCAGCAGCCGACTAGCGGGGCAAGACAATGAGCAGTTCTTC; CDR3 protein: CASSRLAGQDNEQFF
J gene: TRBJ2-1; V gene: TRBV12-5; D gene: TRBD1; CDR3 DNA: TGTGCTAGTGGTTTGACCCGGACAGGCTACAATGAGCAGTTCTTC; CDR3 protein: CASGLTRTGYNEQFF
J gene: TRBJ1-6; V gene: TRBV25-1; D gene: TRBD1; CDR3 DNA: TGTGCCAGCAGAAACGACAGGGGGATTAATTCACCCCTCCACTTT; CDR3 protein: CASRNDRGINSPLHF